This T cell receptor beta chain stems from a study of graft-versus-host responses after intestinal transplantation. Study at large: Recipients obtained multivisceral, liver-intestinal, or isolated intestinal transplants.

Data came from immunoSEQ multiplex PCR; TCRdb stores just in-frame clones and leaves some out. The sample consists of around 67,000 clones, nearly 90% of them appearing once. This clone was recorded only once. What it binds is not known. From germline, CDR1 is SGHNT and CDR2 YYREEE (reference sequence). CDR3 length: 15 amino acids. The V segment lost 0 bases and the J segment 1 base; nucleotides outside the gene matches: 4. Study-level points and caveats: Researchers found GvH clones in recipient marrow, and some showed up first in ileum or blood.

This specimen was unstimulated CD8+ T cells sorted from spleen or lymph node cells, taken before transplant. This clonotype originated in a human donor who was the organ donor for an intestinal transplant. V gene TRBV5-4 combines with J gene TRBJ2-7, with TRBD2 identical over 7 bases. CDR3 nucleotides: TGTGCCAGCAGCTTGGAACCTAGCGGATCCTACGAGCAGTACGTC. It translates to CASSLEPSGSYEQYV.